These T cell receptor beta chains were read from a single sample in a study of T-cell reconstitution after alpha-beta-depleted transplantation in children. One entry per CDR3 protein results from TCRdb running MiXCR on the PCR reads. The repertoire holds about 4,700 distinct CDR3 sequences, with approximately 7% as singletons. Material: PBMCs, mostly from graft donor cells, obtained 60 days after TCRalphabeta/CD19-depleted stem cell transplant. Receptors were obtained from a boy under three years old who had a stem cell transplant for SCID, so the T cells may come from the graft donor. CDR3s include the opening cysteine and the closing phenylalanine or tryptophan. The order of the fields is J gene, D gene, V gene, clone size, CDR3 DNA, CDR3 protein. A D gene is named only where the DNA matches it firmly. Clone size is shown for a subset of rows, as once, few, many or a class of expanded clone.

TRBJ2-7 TRBD1 TRBV5-4 few TGTGCCAGCAGCTTGGTGGACCGGGACAGCTACGAGCAGTACTTC CASSLVDRDSYEQYF
TRBJ1-2 - TRBV5-6 medium-sized TGTGCCAGCAGCTTGTCTCACCAGGGCTATGGCTACACCTTC CASSLSHQGYGYTF
TRBJ2-5 - TRBV9 medium-sized TGTGCCAGCAGCGTAGAGGGGTACCAAGAGACCCAGTACTTC CASSVEGYQETQYF
TRBJ2-3 - TRBV27 many TGTGCCAGCAGACTAGAGGTTGTGCGGGTGACAGATACGCAGTATTTT CASRLEVVRVTDTQYF
TRBJ2-3 TRBD2 TRBV27 many TGTGCCAGCAGTTCCCGACTAGCGCCCGGAGATACGCAGTATTTT CASSSRLAPGDTQYF
TRBJ2-5 - TRBV5-1 medium-sized TGCGCCAGCAGCTTGGCCCATCCCCCACAAGAGACCCAGTACTTC CASSLAHPPQETQYF
TRBJ2-1 TRBD2 TRBV4-1 medium-sized TGCGCCAGCAGCCAAGTAGGGGGGCTGGGGGTGACTAGCGGGCGCATAGATCCTGAGCAGTTCTTC CASSQVGGLGVTSGRIDPEQFF
TRBJ1-3 TRBD1 TRBV7-9 many TGTGCCAGCAGCTCTCTGGACAGGGACCTCTCTGGAAACACCATATATTTT CASSSLDRDLSGNTIYF
TRBJ2-1 TRBD1 TRBV6-1 many TGTGCCAGCAGGAAAACAGGGGGATCCTACAATGAGCAGTTCTTC CASRKTGGSYNEQFF
TRBJ2-3 TRBD2 TRBV20-1 many TGCAGTGCTAGAAGGCAGCGGGGGGGCGCAGATACGCAGTATTTT CSARRQRGGADTQYF
TRBJ1-5 - TRBV19 many TGTGCCAGTAGGACTGATAATCAGCCCCAGCATTTT CASRTDNQPQHF
TRBJ1-2 TRBD1 TRBV10-3 medium-sized TGTGCCATCAGTGAACATTGTCAGGGGGATGAAGGCTACACCTTC CAISEHCQGDEGYTF
TRBJ1-2 - TRBV3-2 medium-sized TGTGCCAGCAGCCAAGATAAAGGGGGCGAGGGTGGCTACACCTTC CASSQDKGGEGGYTF
TRBJ1-2 TRBD1 TRBV7-6 - TGTGCCAGCAGCTTAGCGTGGAGGGGGCAGGGTGGCTACACCTTC CASSLAWRGQGGYTF
TRBJ2-7 TRBD1 TRBV6-1 medium-sized TGTGCCAGCAGTAAGGCCGGGACAGGGTACTACGAGCAGTACTTC CASSKAGTGYYEQYF
TRBJ1-5 TRBD1 TRBV19 many TGTGCCAGTAGTCGGACAGGGGGAAATCAGCCCCAGCATTTT CASSRTGGNQPQHF
TRBJ2-1 - TRBV11-1 medium-sized TGTGCCAGCAGCCCCGGTCGAGGGGTTCACTTATTATACAATGAGCAGTTCTTC CASSPGRGVHLLYNEQFF
TRBJ2-7 - TRBV5-4 medium-sized TGTGCCAGCAGCTCCCGCTATATGTCCGACGAGCAGTACTTC CASSSRYMSDEQYF
TRBJ2-5 TRBD1 TRBV2 medium-sized TGTGCCAGCAGTGTCGACAGGGTCCAAGAGACCCAGTACTTC CASSVDRVQETQYF
TRBJ2-3 - TRBV18 medium-sized TGTGCCAGCTCACCACGCACTAGCAAGGGACCGGGACAAAGCACAGATACGCAGTATTTT CASSPRTSKGPGQSTDTQYF
TRBJ2-3 TRBD1 TRBV10-3 - TGTGCCATCAGGGGCCCCTCCAGAGGGGGCCAGGGAGACACAGATACGCAGTATTTT CAIRGPSRGGQGDTDTQYF
TRBJ2-3 - TRBV5-1 medium-sized TGCGCCAGCAGCTTCCCCGGGGACACTGTGGCAGATACGCAGTATTTT CASSFPGDTVADTQYF
TRBJ2-2 TRBD2 TRBV5-1 medium-sized TGCGCCAGCAGACGGACTAGCGGGGGGACGAACACCGGGGAGCTGTTTTTT CASRRTSGGTNTGELFF
TRBJ2-1 - TRBV5-1 large TGCGCCAGCAGCTTGATTAGCGAGCAGTTCTTC CASSLISEQFF
TRBJ2-5 - TRBV21-1 many TGTGCCAGCAGCAATTCGGGGGGACTAGAGACCCAGTACTTC CASSNSGGLETQYF
TRBJ1-6 TRBD1 TRBV19 many TGTGCCAGTAGTTCGGACAGGGGTGGTTCACCCCTCCACTTT CASSSDRGGSPLHF
TRBJ1-6 - TRBV20-1 medium-sized TGCAGTGCTAGGAAGCCGGGAGTCTTGGATTCACCCCTCCACTTT CSARKPGVLDSPLHF
TRBJ1-6 - TRBV6-5 medium-sized TGTGCCAGCAGCATCGTATTATCTAATTCACCCCTCCACTTT CASSIVLSNSPLHF
TRBJ1-2 - TRBV18 many TGTGCCAGCTCACCACCGAGGGAGTGGTTTGGCTACACCTTC CASSPPREWFGYTF
TRBJ1-1 - TRBV3-1 medium-sized TGTGCCAGCAGCCAACGGGGGGCCCCTGAAGCTTTCTTT CASSQRGAPEAFF
TRBJ1-2 - TRBV4-1 many TGCGCCAGCAGCCGCAGGGACCTGCTGGACTATGGCTACACCTTC CASSRRDLLDYGYTF
TRBJ1-1 - TRBV15 medium-sized TGTGCCACCAGCAGACCACCCGGCGTGAACACTGAAGCTTTCTTT CATSRPPGVNTEAFF
TRBJ1-6 - TRBV6-4 many TGTGCCAGCAGTGCCCAGGGCTTTGGGTCACCCCTCCACTTT CASSAQGFGSPLHF
TRBJ2-1 - TRBV5-1 medium-sized TGCGCCAGCACCCGATCCTACAATGAGCAGTTCTTC CASTRSYNEQFF
TRBJ1-6 - TRBV20-1 - TGCTGTGCTAGAGATTGGGGGGGTCACCTATTTTATAATTCACCCCTCCACTTT CCARDWGGHLFYNSPLHF
TRBJ2-2 - TRBV6-5 medium-sized TGTGCCAGCAGTTACATGCCAGGGGGAGGCGGATCGAACACCGGGGAGCTGTTTTTT CASSYMPGGGGSNTGELFF
TRBJ2-7 - TRBV4-1 medium-sized TGCGCCAGCAGCCAAGATCGCGGGACTGGCTTATACGAGCAGTACTTC CASSQDRGTGLYEQYF
TRBJ1-4 - TRBV20-1 medium-sized TGCAGTGCCCGGACATCCCGGGGGGAAAAACTGTTTTTT CSARTSRGEKLFF
TRBJ2-7 TRBD1 TRBV24-1 medium-sized TGTGCCACCAGTGATTGGGGGACAGGGTTCAACGAGCAGTACTTC CATSDWGTGFNEQYF
TRBJ2-7 - TRBV5-1 medium-sized TGCGCCAGCAGCTTTCGGGGAGCTGCCTACGAGCAGTACTTC CASSFRGAAYEQYF
TRBJ2-2 TRBD1 TRBV19 medium-sized TGTGCCAATATCCGGGACAGGGGGACCGGGGAGCTGTTTTTT CANIRDRGTGELFF
TRBJ2-2 - TRBV5-1 once TGCGCCAGCAGCCTACCTCGGACGGTGTACGCCGGGGAGCTGTTTTTT CASSLPRTVYAGELFF
TRBJ2-2 - TRBV7-8 medium-sized TGTGCCAGCAGCTTAGCGGGGGACACCGGGGAGCTGTTTTTT CASSLAGDTGELFF
TRBJ1-1 TRBD1 TRBV5-5 many TGTGCCAGCAGCCCGGGACAGTGGTACACTGAAGCTTTCTTT CASSPGQWYTEAFF
TRBJ2-5 - TRBV2 medium-sized TGTGCCAGCAGAGGAGGGGGCTGGGAGACCCAGTACTTC CASRGGGWETQYF
TRBJ1-5 - TRBV18 many TGTGCCAGCTCCTCGACTCTGACAGCCCAGCCCCAGCATTTT CASSSTLTAQPQHF